This T cell receptor beta chain was documented in a study of blood T cell repertoires in COVID-19. Turning to the study itself: Sample material is recorded as cDNA or gDNA derived from T cells, B-cell-depleted T cells, or PBMCs.

Generated by immunoSEQ multiplex PCR, the TCRdb table keeps only in-frame clones and is missing some. The sample shows about 69,000 clones, 85% of them seen only once. V was cut by 3 bases and J by 3 bases, with 16 bases left in between. The CDR3 is 15 residues long. In germline, CDR1 is GTSNPN, CDR2 SVGIG (reference sequence). This receptor was taken from a man at least 80 years old with acute or convalescent COVID-19. Sequenced material: peripheral blood. This chain uses TRBV30 with TRBJ2-3; no reliable D call. The CDR3 DNA follows: TGTGCCTGGAGGAGGAAGACCGTTGAAACAGATACGCAGTATTTT. Protein: CAWRRKTVETDTQYF.